The rows below give T cell receptor beta chains drawn from one sample of a study of identical twins. TCRdb reprocessed the 5' RACE reads via MiXCR and lists one record per CDR3 protein. The repertoire includes about 200,000 distinct CDR3 sequences, roughly a tenth of them detected once, and less than 12% sits in the top ten. The sequenced sample was memory T cells sorted from blood. The receptors shown here come from a man aged 45-65 years in good health. Both conserved end residues are part of each CDR3. The D gene is left open where the match is weak. The size entry is marked missing in some rows and otherwise reads once, few, many or a size class.

>many|TRBV24-1|.|TRBJ2-1
CATSPTGTNYNEQFF
TGTGCCACCTCCCCGACCGGGACAAACTACAATGAGCAGTTCTTC
>many|TRBV7-2|.|TRBJ2-7
CASSSSGWEQYF
TGTGCCAGCAGCTCGTCCGGGTGGGAGCAGTACTTC
>few|TRBV5-5|.|TRBJ2-3
CASSLASYYTDTQYF
TGTGCCAGCAGCTTGGCCTCATATTACACAGATACGCAGTATTTT
>many|TRBV20-1|.|TRBJ2-7
CSATRQGVYEQYF
TGCAGTGCTACTAGACAAGGAGTCTACGAGCAGTACTTC
>few|TRBV5-1|.|TRBJ2-7
CASSLGTDSYEQYF
TGCGCCAGCAGCTTGGGGACAGACTCCTACGAGCAGTACTTC
>few|TRBV9|TRBD2|TRBJ2-7
CASSVSGTLGYEQYF
TGTGCCAGCAGCGTCAGCGGGACCCTGGGCTACGAGCAGTACTTC
>.|TRBV5-1|.|TRBJ2-5
CASSLGGDPGVETQYF
TGCGCCAGCAGCTTGGGCGGAGATCCAGGAGTGGAGACCCAGTACTTC
>many|TRBV5-1|TRBD1|TRBJ2-2
CASSFGQGHTGELFF
TGCGCCAGCAGTTTTGGACAGGGACACACCGGGGAGCTGTTTTTT
>.|TRBV7-9|.|TRBJ2-7
CASRVGSEQYF
TGTGCCAGCAGGGTGGGAAGCGAGCAGTACTTC
>few|TRBV20-1|.|TRBJ2-7
CSATSIESPYEQYF
TGCAGTGCGACATCGATCGAGTCGCCTTACGAGCAGTACTTC
>many|TRBV12-3/TRBV12-4|.|TRBJ2-1
CASGAALDSEQFF
TGTGCCAGCGGGGCAGCCTTGGACTCGGAGCAGTTCTTC
>many|TRBV6-2/TRBV6-3|TRBD1|TRBJ2-1
CASRRDRFSYNEQFF
TGTGCCAGCAGAAGGGACAGATTCTCCTACAATGAGCAGTTCTTC
>many|TRBV5-1|.|TRBJ2-7
CASRPSSGVQDYEQYF
TGCGCCAGCAGACCGTCGTCAGGGGTCCAAGACTACGAGCAGTACTTC
>many|TRBV5-1|.|TRBJ2-3
CASSYGDSTDTQYF
TGCGCCAGCAGCTACGGGGACTCCACAGATACGCAGTATTTT
>few|TRBV3-1|TRBD1|TRBJ2-2
CASSQDRRQGYTGELFF
TGTGCCAGCAGCCAAGATAGGAGACAGGGTTACACCGGGGAGCTGTTTTTT
>.|TRBV6-5|.|TRBJ1-2
CASSYFPRDYGYTF
TGTGCCAGCAGTTATTTTCCCAGAGACTATGGCTACACCTTC
>.|TRBV29-1|TRBD1|TRBJ2-7
CSVEDRAGGHEQYF
TGCAGCGTTGAAGATCGGGCAGGGGGCCATGAGCAGTACTTC
>many|TRBV12-3/TRBV12-4|.|TRBJ1-5
CASSLGSQPQHF
TGTGCCAGCAGTTTAGGTAGTCAGCCCCAGCATTTT
>many|TRBV4-3|TRBD1|TRBJ2-7
CASSQETGFLGYEQYF
TGCGCCAGCAGCCAGGAGACAGGGTTTCTCGGGTACGAGCAGTACTTC
>many|TRBV12-3/TRBV12-4|.|TRBJ1-5
CASSTGWEPQHF
TGTGCCAGCAGCACCGGATGGGAGCCCCAGCATTTT
>.|TRBV7-2|TRBD1|TRBJ2-5
CASSFWGGTGKETQYF
TGTGCCAGCAGTTTTTGGGGGGGGACAGGGAAAGAGACCCAGTACTTC
>many|TRBV29-1|.|TRBJ2-1
CSVGPGTVINEQFF
TGCAGCGTTGGGCCAGGGACGGTCATCAATGAGCAGTTCTTC
>few|TRBV6-2/TRBV6-3|.|TRBJ2-4
CASSYSTSASPMGIQYF
TGTGCCAGCAGTTACTCGACCTCCGCCTCACCCATGGGGATTCAGTACTTC
>many|TRBV7-2|TRBD2|TRBJ2-5
CASSLGLLAAQETQYF
TGTGCCAGCAGCTTAGGTTTACTAGCGGCACAAGAGACCCAGTACTTC
>.|TRBV20-1|.|TRBJ2-3
CSSRHSTDTQYF
TGCAGCTCCCGACATAGCACAGATACGCAGTATTTT
>.|TRBV4-2|TRBD1|TRBJ1-5
CASSQESGGHQPQHF
TGTGCCAGCAGCCAAGAGTCAGGGGGGCATCAGCCCCAGCATTTT
>.|TRBV18|TRBD2|TRBJ2-7
CASHSGGPYEQYF
TGTGCCAGCCATAGCGGGGGCCCCTACGAGCAGTACTTC
>.|TRBV5-1|.|TRBJ1-4
CASSPSAGGREGGKLFF
TGCGCCAGCAGCCCCTCGGCTGGGGGCAGGGAAGGTGGAAAACTGTTTTTT
>.|TRBV28|.|TRBJ2-4
CASSPGTRGNIQYF
TGTGCCAGCAGCCCCGGGACCCGAGGGAACATTCAGTACTTC
>.|TRBV7-3|.|TRBJ2-2
CASSMGERAGELFF
TGTGCCAGCAGCATGGGGGAGCGGGCCGGGGAGCTGTTTTTT
>many|TRBV28|TRBD1|TRBJ2-7
CASSPLWTGGEQYF
TGTGCCAGCAGCCCATTATGGACAGGGGGGGAGCAGTACTTC
>few|TRBV7-2|TRBD1|TRBJ2-2
CASTSTQGAAGELFF
TGTGCCAGCACCTCCACGCAGGGGGCAGCCGGGGAGCTGTTTTTT
>.|TRBV7-8|TRBD1|TRBJ2-7
CASSVTPGQGNEQYF
TGTGCCAGCAGCGTCACGCCGGGACAGGGGAACGAGCAGTACTTC
>few|TRBV2|TRBD2|TRBJ2-5
CASKSPGLATRETQYF
TGTGCCAGCAAATCTCCGGGACTAGCGACTCGAGAGACCCAGTACTTC
>many|TRBV7-2|.|TRBJ1-3
CASSLVSGTGNTIYF
TGTGCCAGCAGCTTAGTTTCGGGGACTGGAAACACCATATATTTT
>many|TRBV11-2|.|TRBJ2-1
CASSLDAAGGNEQFF
TGTGCCAGCAGCTTAGATGCGGCAGGGGGGAATGAGCAGTTCTTC
>.|TRBV3-1|.|TRBJ2-1
CASSQERSGHSYNEQFF
TGTGCCAGCAGCCAAGAAAGGTCAGGTCACTCCTACAATGAGCAGTTCTTC
>few|TRBV7-2|.|TRBJ1-2
CASSLDTLYTF
TGTGCCAGCAGCCTTGACACACTATACACCTTC
>many|TRBV20-1|.|TRBJ2-2
CSARDSPSGELFF
TGCAGTGCTAGAGATTCCCCGTCCGGGGAGCTGTTTTTT
>few|TRBV12-3/TRBV12-4|.|TRBJ2-7
CATRSGHGSSYEQYF
TGTGCCACTCGCTCGGGACACGGGTCCTCCTACGAGCAGTACTTC
>many|TRBV7-2|.|TRBJ2-5
CASILTRGETQYF
TGTGCCAGCATCCTAACTAGGGGGGAGACCCAGTACTTC
>few|TRBV5-1|TRBD2|TRBJ2-2
CASKSGILNTGELFF
TGCGCCAGCAAGAGCGGGATTTTGAACACCGGGGAGCTGTTTTTT
>many|TRBV15|.|TRBJ2-4
CATSIDLSGGIQYF
TGTGCCACCAGCATAGACCTCTCCGGAGGCATTCAGTACTTC
>.|TRBV20-1|TRBD2|TRBJ2-1
CSASTSGRVNEQFF
TGCAGTGCGTCGACTAGCGGGAGAGTAAATGAGCAGTTCTTC
>few|TRBV3-1|TRBD2|TRBJ2-7
CASSQGLAGGEHF
TGTGCCAGCAGCCAAGGACTAGCGGGGGGAGAGCACTTC
>many|TRBV20-1|.|TRBJ2-1
CSATGTEYYNEQFF
TGCAGTGCGACCGGGACTGAATATTACAATGAGCAGTTCTTC
>many|TRBV18|TRBD2|TRBJ2-7
CASSPGRILAGAYEQYF
TGTGCCAGCTCACCAGGTCGGATTTTAGCGGGAGCCTACGAGCAGTACTTC
>few|TRBV12-3/TRBV12-4|.|TRBJ2-1
CASSRRWAGNEQFF
TGTGCCAGCAGTCGCCGGTGGGCCGGCAATGAGCAGTTCTTC
>.|TRBV28|.|TRBJ1-1
CASSWTNWNTEAFF
TGTGCCAGCAGTTGGACAAACTGGAACACTGAAGCTTTCTTT
>few|TRBV20-1|TRBD2|TRBJ2-3
CSATGLAGISTDTQYF
TGCAGTGCCACGGGTCTAGCGGGAATTAGCACAGATACGCAGTATTTT
>.|TRBV11-2|TRBD2|TRBJ2-7
CASSRFPIAGDRSYEQYF
TGTGCCAGCAGCCGATTTCCCATAGCGGGAGATCGCTCCTACGAGCAGTACTTC
>.|TRBV18|.|TRBJ1-1
CASSPGHRGPNTEAFF
TGTGCCAGCTCACCGGGACATAGAGGGCCGAACACTGAAGCTTTCTTT
>few|TRBV21-1|.|TRBJ1-2
CASSKGRGSPYGYTF
TGTGCCAGCAGCAAAGGACGGGGGAGTCCGTACGGCTACACCTTC
>.|TRBV28|TRBD2|TRBJ2-7
CASSRTSGRAVHEQYF
TGTGCCAGCAGTCGGACTAGCGGGAGGGCTGTCCACGAGCAGTACTTC